This TCR beta chain is drawn from a study of blood T cells in healthy people across ages. The second PCR ran 7 to 11 cycles with a sample-barcoded 5' primer and J-beta primers. TCRdb analysed the 5' RACE reads with MiXCR anew, one entry per CDR3 protein. The data show about 680,000 distinct CDR3 sequences, with 49% seen just once and 25% to 35% held by the top ten. Germline V gene lookup returns CDR1 SGHTA and CDR2 FQGNSA. The CDR3 extends over 13 amino acids. V was trimmed by 3 bases and J by 5 bases, leaving 10 bases between them. This clonotype was recorded a few times. The sample consisted of blood. This chain joins TRBV7-2 and TRBJ1-1, with a tentative D call TRBD1 (5 bases). The origin of this receptor is a woman aged 60-70 years in good health. The CDR3 protein is CASSFIRDTEAFF. The CDR3 bases are TGTGCCAGCAGCTTTATCAGGGATACTGAAGCTTTCTTT. Looking up the rest from reference TRBV7-2 and TRBJ1-1 gives the full variable domain: GAGVSQSPSNKVTEKGKDVELRCDPISGHTALYWYRQSLGQGLEFLIYFQGNSAPDKSGLPSDRFSAERTGGSVSTLTIQRTQQEDSAVYLCASSFIRDTEAFFGQGTRLTVV.